The clone carrying this TCR beta chain was counted many times. This record comes from a study of T cells in Graves' hyperthyroidism and ophthalmopathy. This CDR3 comprises 15 residues. Germline values: CDR1 SGHAT, CDR2 FQNNGV. The ends lost 5 bases at V and 3 bases at J; junction bases unmatched: 2. Template material for amplifying TCR beta CDR3 regions consisted of RNA transcripts. The study used the HTBI primer set for a first-round RT-PCR of the TCR CDR3. Each CDR3 protein gets one entry after TCRdb re-called the multiplex PCR reads with MiXCR. The sample carries 490,000 or so distinct CDR3 sequences, 15% to 20% recorded once.

The TCR comes from a woman aged 25 to 45 with Graves' ophthalmopathy. The sequenced material came from blood. The chain uses TRBV11-2 and TRBJ2-3; 13 bases are a match to TRBD2. CDR3 in DNA: TGTGCCAGCAGCGGGACTAGCGGGATAACAGATACGCAGTATTTT. Translation gives CASSGTSGITDTQYF.